This T cell receptor (beta chain) was identified in a study of neurological immune-mediated disorders. Synthesis of cDNA was performed by 5'RACE using 10-nucleotide random UMIs. Over 170 million TCR-beta sequences (from 15-18 subjects) were yielded by each sequencing run. In TCRdb, the 5' RACE reads were re-called with MiXCR into one record per CDR3 protein. There are some 30,000 distinct CDR3 sequences in the sample; about 12% occur only once, and about 2.5% lies in the top ten. This clonotype is medium-sized within its sample. The antigen is undetermined. Findings and limits, study-wide: No CDR3 amino acid sequences were shared by expanded clones across subjects, suggesting private repertoires in all groups. The greatest TCR clonal expansion occurred in HTLV-1-associated myelopathy and the least in multiple sclerosis, which fell below healthy controls.

Time point specified: longitudinal time-point 2. Sequencing input: PBMCs. The clonotype was recovered from a woman between 40 and 55 years old in good health.

CDR3 in DNA: TGTGCCAGCAGCGCATGGACAGGGAAGAATGAAGCTTTCTTT. Translating gives CASSAWTGKNEAFF. J is TRBJ1-1 and V is TRBV7-9; 8 bases line up with TRBD1. This CDR3 comprises 14 residues. V lost 5 bases, J lost 7 bases, and 9 bases stayed unmatched. CDR1 is SEHNR, CDR2 FQNEAQ, per germline (reference sequence).